The clone carrying this T cell receptor beta chain appeared many times. Its target is not known. The data belong to a study of T cell repertoires in cytomegalovirus infection. Study overall: Recently described HLA-C-restricted plus well-studied HLA-B-restricted CMV epitopes were used. CMV infection plus the matching HLA type was flagged by public TCR beta signatures.

TCRdb reanalysed the reads using MiXCR and keeps one entry per CDR3 protein. Here the sample spans roughly 90,000 distinct CDR3 sequences, around 28% being singletons. In germline, CDR1 is MDHEN, CDR2 SYDVKM. The CDR3 has 19 residues. J gave up 1 base and V 4 bases, and 14 bases lay outside the gene matches. Study conclusions and caveats: It was HLA-C-restricted CMV-specific TCR beta clonotypes that dominated the response ex vivo.

The clonotype comes from a human donor in good health (CMV status not recorded). Some clones in this sample may be carry-over from other donors' samples. The sample in question was CD8+ T cells from cultured PBMCs, obtained from culture after CMV antigen stimulation. The gene calls are TRBV28 and TRBJ2-3; 10 bases align to TRBD1. The CDR3 region is CASSYFPMRQGAGTDTQYF. CDR3 nucleotides: TGTGCCAGCAGTTATTTCCCCATGCGACAGGGGGCCGGCACAGATACGCAGTATTTT.